Given below is one T cell receptor beta chain in context. This entry comes from a study of blood T cell repertoires in COVID-19. As for the study in general: From T cells, B-cell-depleted T cells, or PBMCs came the material, which was cDNA or gDNA.

This CDR3 region has 14 residues. The J segment lost 4 bases and the V segment lost 5 bases, leaving 7 bases of the junction unmatched. Germline V CDR1 and CDR2: MNHEY, SVGEGT. Assay: immunoSEQ multiplex PCR; the TCRdb copy retains only in-frame clones and omits some. The data hold approximately 30,000 clones, with about 85% observed a single time. Material for sequencing was peripheral blood. This sequence joins TRBV6-2 or TRBV6-3 and TRBJ1-2; 7 positions match TRBD1. This TCR was recovered from a human donor with acute or convalescent COVID-19. The donor label of this sample is uncertain. CDR3: CASSRPGQRYGYTF. The CDR3 DNA follows: TGTGCCAGCAGTCGACCGGGACAGCGCTATGGCTACACCTTC.